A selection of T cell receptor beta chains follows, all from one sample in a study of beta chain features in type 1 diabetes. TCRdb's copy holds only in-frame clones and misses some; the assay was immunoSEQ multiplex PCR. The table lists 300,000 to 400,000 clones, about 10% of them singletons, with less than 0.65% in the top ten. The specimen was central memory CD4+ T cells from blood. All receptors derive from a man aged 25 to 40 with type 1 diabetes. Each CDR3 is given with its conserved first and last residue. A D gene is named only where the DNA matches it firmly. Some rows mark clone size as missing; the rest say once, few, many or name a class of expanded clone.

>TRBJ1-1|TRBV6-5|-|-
CASSYAGQINTEAFF
TGTGCCAGCAGTTACGCGGGCCAGATAAACACTGAAGCTTTCTTT
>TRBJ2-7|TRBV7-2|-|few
CASSLAGDFSSYEQYF
TGTGCCAGCAGCTTAGCGGGGGACTTTAGCTCCTACGAGCAGTACTTC
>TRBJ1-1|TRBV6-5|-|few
CAAGREAFF
TGTGCCGCAGGGAGGGAGGCTTTCTTT
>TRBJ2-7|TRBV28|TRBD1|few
CASGNALDRVRYF
TGTGCCAGCGGAAACGCCTTGGACAGGGTCCGTTACTTC
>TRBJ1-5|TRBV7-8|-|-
CASSLAIRQVNQPQHF
TGTGCCAGCAGCTTAGCGATCAGACAGGTCAATCAGCCCCAGCATTTT
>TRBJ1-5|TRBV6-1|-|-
CASSRGDNQPQHF
TGTGCCAGCAGTAGAGGGGACAATCAGCCCCAGCATTTT
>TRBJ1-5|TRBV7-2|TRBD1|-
CASSRDRSNQPQHF
TGTGCCAGCAGCCGGGACAGGAGCAATCAGCCCCAGCATTTT
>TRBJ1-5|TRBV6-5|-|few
CASSWLSNQPQHF
TGTGCCAGCAGTTGGTTAAGCAATCAGCCCCAGCATTTT
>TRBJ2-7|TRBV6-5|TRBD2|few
CASSYGWASGYEQYF
TGTGCCAGCAGTTATGGCTGGGCTAGCGGCTACGAGCAGTACTTC
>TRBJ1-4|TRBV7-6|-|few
CASHSGIDGEKLFF
TGTGCCAGCCACTCGGGGATTGATGGTGAAAAACTGTTTTTT
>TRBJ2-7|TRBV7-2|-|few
CASSFQPTSYEQYF
TGTGCCAGCAGCTTTCAACCGACCTCCTACGAGCAGTACTTC
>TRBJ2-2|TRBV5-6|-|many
CASSPAGSGTGELFF
TGTGCCAGCAGCCCCGCTGGCTCGGGCACCGGGGAGCTGTTTTTT
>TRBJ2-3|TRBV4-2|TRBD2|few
CASSQTAGTSEYTQYF
TGTGCCAGCAGCCAAACCGCCGGGACTAGCGAATATACGCAGTATTTT
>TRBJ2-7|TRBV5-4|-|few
CASSYDPSGVEQYF
TGTGCCAGCAGTTATGACCCATCGGGCGTCGAGCAGTACTTC
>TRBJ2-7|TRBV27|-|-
CASTLDGSYEQYF
TGTGCCAGCACCCTGGACGGTTCCTACGAGCAGTACTTC
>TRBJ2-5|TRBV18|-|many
CASSPPSDTQYF
TGTGCCAGCTCACCACCCTCAGATACCCAGTACTTC
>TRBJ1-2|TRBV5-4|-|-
CASSREGDGNYGYTF
TGTGCCAGCAGCCGGGAGGGGGACGGGAACTATGGCTACACCTTC
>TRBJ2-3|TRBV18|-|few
CASSPREDTQYF
TGTGCCAGCTCTCCAAGGGAGGATACGCAGTATTTT
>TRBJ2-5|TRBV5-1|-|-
CASSLGQAYQETQYF
TGCGCCAGCAGCTTGGGTCAGGCCTACCAAGAGACCCAGTACTTC
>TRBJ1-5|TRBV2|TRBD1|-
CASSDLTGVGQPQHF
TGTGCCAGCAGTGACCTGACAGGGGTCGGGCAGCCCCAGCATTTT
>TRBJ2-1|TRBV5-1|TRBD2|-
CASSPGTSGTNEQFF
TGCGCCAGCAGTCCAGGGACTAGCGGGACAAATGAGCAGTTCTTC
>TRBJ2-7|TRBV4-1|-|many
CASSQALTGTLSYEQYF
TGCGCCAGCAGCCAAGCCTTGACAGGGACTCTCTCCTACGAGCAGTACTTC
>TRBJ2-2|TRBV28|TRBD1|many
CASSRRDRATGELFF
TGTGCCAGCAGTCGCCGGGACAGGGCTACCGGGGAGCTGTTTTTT
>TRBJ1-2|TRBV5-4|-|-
CASSPRASSDYGYTF
TGTGCCAGCAGCCCACGAGCCAGCTCCGACTATGGCTACACCTTC
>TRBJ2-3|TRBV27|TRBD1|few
CASSDRGLGDTQYF
TGTGCCAGCTCGGACAGGGGGTTGGGAGATACGCAGTATTTT
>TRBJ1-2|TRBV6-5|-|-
CASSRDSWGGYTF
TGTGCCAGCAGTCGGGACTCCTGGGGTGGCTACACCTTC
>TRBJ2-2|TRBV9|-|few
CASSVDGSTGELFF
TGTGCCAGCAGCGTCGACGGGAGCACCGGGGAGCTGTTTTTT